Listed below are T cell receptor beta chains from one sample, sequenced in a study of blood T cell repertoires in COVID-19. Only in-frame clones appear in the TCRdb table, and some are missing; sequencing was by immunoSEQ multiplex PCR. The sample yields 180,000 or so clones, roughly 80% seen once. The source material was PBMCs or T cells enriched from blood (not recorded which). These receptors were taken from a middle-aged man who had recovered from COVID-19. Both conserved end residues are part of each CDR3. A D gene is named only where the DNA matches it firmly. Not all rows give a size; the values are once, few, many and, for expanded clones, a class.

d_call	v_call	clone_size	j_call	cdr3_nt	cdr3_aa
NA	TRBV28	NA	TRBJ1-5	TGTGCCAGCAGCCGTCAGCCCCAGCATTTT	CASSRQPQHF
NA	TRBV4-1	NA	TRBJ2-2	TGCGCCAGCAGCCAAGTTTCAGTCTGGGGGCCGGGCACCGGGGAGCTGTTTTTT	CASSQVSVWGPGTGELFF
NA	TRBV4-1	NA	TRBJ2-3	TGCGCCAGCAGCCAAGATGGGAGAAGTTATAGCACAGATACGCAGTATTTT	CASSQDGRSYSTDTQYF
NA	TRBV5-5	once	TRBJ1-2	TGTGCCAGCAGCTTGACTTTGACAGAAGAAGGCTACACCTTC	CASSLTLTEEGYTF
TRBD1	TRBV6-5	NA	TRBJ1-2	TGTGCCAGCAGTTCAACTTCGACAGGGAGCGGCTACACCTTC	CASSSTSTGSGYTF
NA	TRBV9	NA	TRBJ2-2	TGTGCCAGCAGCGTAGATGCAGGGACTAACACCGGGGAGCTGTTTTTT	CASSVDAGTNTGELFF
TRBD2	TRBV4-1	NA	TRBJ2-3	TGCGCCAGCAGCCAAGGGATAACGGGGGGGCCGAAAGATACGCAGTATTTT	CASSQGITGGPKDTQYF
NA	TRBV6-5	NA	TRBJ1-2	TGTGCCACCCAGGGTTTGGGCTATGGCTACACCTTC	CATQGLGYGYTF
NA	TRBV7-3	NA	TRBJ2-1	TGTGCCAGCAGCGTGGCCCGGGATAGGGAGAAGTTCTTC	CASSVARDREKFF
TRBD2	TRBV10-3	NA	TRBJ2-7	TGTGCCATCAGACTAGCGGGGAATTTGGGTGAGCAGTACTTC	CAIRLAGNLGEQYF
TRBD1	TRBV6-5	NA	TRBJ2-7	TGTGCCAGCAGTTGGACAGGGGAGTTTAGGAACGAGCAGTACTTC	CASSWTGEFRNEQYF
TRBD2	TRBV4-1	few	TRBJ2-5	TGCGCCAGCAGCCAAGATTCAAGCGGGGGCCAAGAGACCCAGTACTTC	CASSQDSSGGQETQYF
NA	TRBV4-1	NA	TRBJ2-5	TGCGCCAGCAGCCAACTTAGTGCTAGCGTGAAAGAGACCCAGTACTTC	CASSQLSASVKETQYF
TRBD1	TRBV5-6	NA	TRBJ2-5	TGTGCCAGCAGCTTTCTGTCAGGGGATACAGGGGGGACCCAGTACTTC	CASSFLSGDTGGTQYF
NA	TRBV5-4	NA	TRBJ2-1	TGTGCCAGCAGCTTGGTCCTAGTCAATGAGCAGTTCTTC	CASSLVLVNEQFF
NA	TRBV5-8	NA	TRBJ1-2	TGTGCCAGCAGTTGGGGCGCCTATGGCTACACCTTC	CASSWGAYGYTF
TRBD1	TRBV30	NA	TRBJ2-1	TGTGCCTGGAGTGTAACTCCCCGCACAACACGACAGGGGAGCCGAGCCTACAATGAGCAGTTCTTC	CAWSVTPRTTRQGSRAYNEQFF
TRBD1	TRBV18	NA	TRBJ1-2	TGTGCCAGCTCAGAAGCGACAGGGGGCGCATATGGCTACACCTTC	CASSEATGGAYGYTF
NA	TRBV6-6	NA	TRBJ1-5	TGTGCCAGCAGGGATTGGGCAGGTAATCAGCCCCAGCATTTT	CASRDWAGNQPQHF
NA	TRBV4-2	NA	TRBJ2-7	TGTGCCAGCAGCCCAACCGCCGGGGAGGCAGGGTCCTACGAGCAGTACTTC	CASSPTAGEAGSYEQYF